Listed below are T cell receptor beta chains from one sample, sequenced in a study of blood T cell repertoires in COVID-19. Sequenced by immunoSEQ multiplex PCR; TCRdb stores in-frame clones only, minus some. This table has around 350,000 clones, around 87% appearing once. The sequencing sample was made of peripheral blood. The source is a human donor in a cohort sampled during active COVID-19. Each CDR3 is given with its conserved first and last residue. Fields, in order: J gene, D gene, clone size, V gene, CDR3 length, CDR3 protein, CDR3 DNA. A D gene is named only where the DNA matches it firmly. The size entry is marked missing in some rows and otherwise reads once, few, many or a size class.

J gene: TRBJ2-5
D gene: -
clone size: -
V gene: TRBV7-2
CDR3 length: 15
CDR3 protein: CASSPLVDRTETQYF
CDR3 DNA: TGTGCCAGCAGCCCGTTGGTTGACAGGACAGAGACCCAGTACTTC

J gene: TRBJ1-2
D gene: -
clone size: -
V gene: TRBV29-1
CDR3 length: 14
CDR3 protein: CSVEPLRVDYGYTF
CDR3 DNA: TGCAGCGTTGAACCGCTCAGGGTTGACTATGGCTACACCTTC

J gene: TRBJ1-2
D gene: -
clone size: once
V gene: TRBV6-1
CDR3 length: 17
CDR3 protein: CASSETMTGAKAWGYTF
CDR3 DNA: TGTGCCAGCAGTGAAACTATGACAGGTGCCAAGGCGTGGGGCTACACCTTC

J gene: TRBJ1-5
D gene: -
clone size: -
V gene: TRBV9
CDR3 length: 14
CDR3 protein: CASSVGADNQPQHF
CDR3 DNA: TGTGCCAGCAGCGTAGGGGCAGACAATCAGCCCCAGCATTTT

J gene: TRBJ1-4
D gene: TRBD1
clone size: -
V gene: TRBV11-3
CDR3 length: 15
CDR3 protein: CASSFGQGANEKLFF
CDR3 DNA: TGTGCCAGCAGCTTCGGACAGGGGGCTAATGAAAAACTGTTTTTT

J gene: TRBJ1-1
D gene: -
clone size: -
V gene: TRBV2
CDR3 length: 14
CDR3 protein: CASSKLTGYTEAFF
CDR3 DNA: TGTGCCAGCAGTAAATTGACAGGTTACACTGAAGCTTTCTTT

J gene: TRBJ1-6
D gene: -
clone size: -
V gene: TRBV10-1
CDR3 length: 13
CDR3 protein: CATQARLNSPLHF
CDR3 DNA: TGCGCCACCCAGGCACGGCTTAATTCACCCCTCCACTTT

J gene: TRBJ1-1
D gene: TRBD1
clone size: -
V gene: TRBV5-1
CDR3 length: 14
CDR3 protein: CASSRGQGDTEAFF
CDR3 DNA: TGCGCCAGCAGCCGGGGACAGGGGGACACTGAAGCTTTCTTT

J gene: TRBJ2-2
D gene: TRBD2
clone size: -
V gene: TRBV3-1/TRBV3-2
CDR3 length: 15
CDR3 protein: CASSPRLAGTGELFF
CDR3 DNA: TGTGCCAGCAGCCCGCGACTAGCCGGGACCGGGGAGCTGTTTTTT

J gene: TRBJ2-5
D gene: TRBD2
clone size: -
V gene: TRBV4-1
CDR3 length: 16
CDR3 protein: CASSTTSGGYQETQYF
CDR3 DNA: TGCGCCAGCAGCACTACTAGCGGGGGGTACCAAGAGACCCAGTACTTC

J gene: TRBJ2-5
D gene: TRBD2
clone size: -
V gene: TRBV5-1
CDR3 length: 17
CDR3 protein: CASSYRPSGGAGETQYF
CDR3 DNA: TGCGCCAGCAGCTACCGTCCTAGCGGGGGGGCCGGAGAGACCCAGTACTTC

J gene: TRBJ2-5
D gene: TRBD2
clone size: -
V gene: TRBV9
CDR3 length: 14
CDR3 protein: CASSRGGAQETQYF
CDR3 DNA: TGTGCCAGCAGTCGCGGGGGGGCCCAAGAGACCCAGTACTTC

J gene: TRBJ2-1
D gene: TRBD1
clone size: -
V gene: TRBV5-4
CDR3 length: 16
CDR3 protein: CASSLDLSGTGNEQFF
CDR3 DNA: TGTGCCAGCAGCTTGGATCTCTCCGGGACAGGGAACGAGCAGTTCTTC

J gene: TRBJ2-7
D gene: -
clone size: -
V gene: TRBV6-1
CDR3 length: 15
CDR3 protein: CASSEYGDPSYEQYF
CDR3 DNA: TGTGCCAGCAGTGAATACGGAGACCCCTCCTACGAGCAGTACTTC

J gene: TRBJ1-1
D gene: TRBD1
clone size: -
V gene: TRBV4-1
CDR3 length: 16
CDR3 protein: CASSPTGGTMNTEAFF
CDR3 DNA: TGCGCCAGCAGCCCGACAGGGGGAACGATGAACACTGAAGCTTTCTTT

J gene: TRBJ2-7
D gene: -
clone size: -
V gene: TRBV3-1/TRBV3-2
CDR3 length: 15
CDR3 protein: CASSHRPSRGNEQYF
CDR3 DNA: TGTGCCAGCAGCCACCGCCCAAGCCGAGGGAACGAGCAGTACTTC

J gene: TRBJ1-1
D gene: -
clone size: -
V gene: TRBV5-1
CDR3 length: 15
CDR3 protein: CASSLRGLMNTEAFF
CDR3 DNA: TGCGCCAGCAGCCTCAGGGGTCTCATGAACACTGAAGCTTTCTTT

J gene: TRBJ2-2
D gene: TRBD2
clone size: -
V gene: TRBV7-2
CDR3 length: 15
CDR3 protein: CASSLSGGNTGELFF
CDR3 DNA: TGTGCCAGCAGCCTAAGCGGGGGGAACACCGGGGAGCTGTTTTTT

J gene: TRBJ2-2
D gene: -
clone size: -
V gene: TRBV6-6
CDR3 length: 14
CDR3 protein: CASSTGFGTGELFF
CDR3 DNA: TGTGCCAGCAGTACGGGGTTCGGCACCGGGGAGCTGTTTTTT

J gene: TRBJ1-1
D gene: -
clone size: -
V gene: TRBV29-1
CDR3 length: 12
CDR3 protein: CSVRGMNTEAFF
CDR3 DNA: TGCAGCGTGCGAGGTATGAACACTGAAGCTTTCTTT

J gene: TRBJ1-5
D gene: -
clone size: -
V gene: TRBV7-6
CDR3 length: 14
CDR3 protein: CASSLGWRDQPQHF
CDR3 DNA: TGTGCCAGCAGCTTGGGCTGGCGGGACCAGCCCCAGCATTTT

J gene: TRBJ2-1
D gene: -
clone size: once
V gene: TRBV5-5
CDR3 length: 15
CDR3 protein: CASSPRLVEGNEQFF
CDR3 DNA: TGTGCCAGCAGCCCCAGACTAGTTGAGGGCAATGAGCAGTTCTTC

J gene: TRBJ1-2
D gene: TRBD1
clone size: -
V gene: TRBV19
CDR3 length: 15
CDR3 protein: CASTRDSARRYGYTF
CDR3 DNA: TGTGCCAGTACCCGGGACAGTGCAAGACGCTATGGCTACACCTTC

J gene: TRBJ1-6
D gene: -
clone size: -
V gene: TRBV5-6
CDR3 length: 16
CDR3 protein: CASSSSRGSYNSPLHF
CDR3 DNA: TGTGCCAGCAGCTCCTCAAGGGGATCCTATAATTCACCCCTCCACTTT

J gene: TRBJ2-5
D gene: -
clone size: -
V gene: TRBV20-1
CDR3 length: 16
CDR3 protein: CSASLHSGTPQETQYF
CDR3 DNA: TGCAGTGCTAGTCTTCACTCCGGGACACCCCAAGAGACCCAGTACTTC

J gene: TRBJ1-1
D gene: -
clone size: few
V gene: TRBV29-1
CDR3 length: 13
CDR3 protein: CSVPSTGNTEAFF
CDR3 DNA: TGCAGCGTCCCCAGCACAGGGAACACTGAAGCTTTCTTT

J gene: TRBJ2-3
D gene: -
clone size: -
V gene: TRBV2
CDR3 length: 14
CDR3 protein: CASSVRGSTDTQYF
CDR3 DNA: TGTGCCAGCAGTGTTCGCGGCAGCACAGATACGCAGTATTTT

J gene: TRBJ2-7
D gene: TRBD2
clone size: -
V gene: TRBV9
CDR3 length: 14
CDR3 protein: CASSPPGGAYEQYF
CDR3 DNA: TGTGCCAGCAGCCCCCCGGGGGGGGCTTACGAGCAGTACTTC

J gene: TRBJ2-2
D gene: -
clone size: -
V gene: TRBV7-9
CDR3 length: 13
CDR3 protein: CASSSSGSGELFF
CDR3 DNA: TGTGCCAGCAGCTCCTCAGGATCCGGGGAGCTGTTTTTT

J gene: TRBJ1-4
D gene: -
clone size: -
V gene: TRBV6-5
CDR3 length: 15
CDR3 protein: CASKAATGTNEKLFF
CDR3 DNA: TGTGCCAGCAAGGCAGCTACGGGAACTAATGAAAAACTGTTTTTT

J gene: TRBJ2-7
D gene: -
clone size: -
V gene: TRBV25-1
CDR3 length: 14
CDR3 protein: CASSEKDRPYEQYF
CDR3 DNA: TGTGCCAGCAGTGAAAAAGACAGACCCTACGAGCAGTACTTC

J gene: TRBJ2-1
D gene: -
clone size: -
V gene: TRBV18
CDR3 length: 13
CDR3 protein: CASSPGRGYEQFF
CDR3 DNA: TGTGCCAGCTCACCCGGAAGGGGGTATGAGCAGTTCTTC

J gene: TRBJ1-1
D gene: TRBD1
clone size: -
V gene: TRBV4-1
CDR3 length: 15
CDR3 protein: CASSLLTDRYTEAFF
CDR3 DNA: TGCGCCAGCAGCCTACTGACGGACAGGTACACTGAAGCTTTCTTT

J gene: TRBJ2-5
D gene: -
clone size: -
V gene: TRBV24-1
CDR3 length: 11
CDR3 protein: CATGEWETQYF
CDR3 DNA: TGTGCCACCGGGGAGTGGGAGACCCAGTACTTC

J gene: TRBJ2-6
D gene: -
clone size: -
V gene: TRBV30
CDR3 length: 12
CDR3 protein: CAHGAGANVLTF
CDR3 DNA: TGTGCCCACGGTGCTGGGGCCAACGTCCTGACTTTC

J gene: TRBJ2-3
D gene: TRBD2
clone size: -
V gene: TRBV28
CDR3 length: 16
CDR3 protein: CASSSPTSARTDTQYF
CDR3 DNA: TGTGCCAGCAGTTCCCCGACTAGCGCGCGGACAGATACGCAGTATTTT

J gene: TRBJ1-2
D gene: -
clone size: few
V gene: TRBV30
CDR3 length: 10
CDR3 protein: CAQGNYGYTF
CDR3 DNA: TGTGCCCAGGGGAACTATGGCTACACCTTC

J gene: TRBJ1-5
D gene: -
clone size: -
V gene: TRBV24-1
CDR3 length: 14
CDR3 protein: CAPEGRKIWQPQHF
CDR3 DNA: TGTGCCCCGGAAGGCAGGAAAATATGGCAGCCCCAGCATTTT

J gene: TRBJ2-1
D gene: -
clone size: -
V gene: TRBV4-1
CDR3 length: 18
CDR3 protein: CASSQGVTLVHLKVEQFF
CDR3 DNA: TGCGCCAGCAGCCAAGGTGTCACTTTGGTCCACCTCAAAGTGGAGCAGTTCTTC

J gene: TRBJ2-7
D gene: TRBD1
clone size: -
V gene: TRBV2
CDR3 length: 14
CDR3 protein: CASSRTGGFYEQYF
CDR3 DNA: TGTGCCAGCAGCAGGACAGGGGGCTTCTACGAGCAGTACTTC

J gene: TRBJ2-3
D gene: -
clone size: -
V gene: TRBV5-1
CDR3 length: 16
CDR3 protein: CASSSLLGGSTDTQYF
CDR3 DNA: TGCGCCAGCAGCTCGTTGTTGGGGGGAAGCACAGATACGCAGTATTTT

J gene: TRBJ1-1
D gene: -
clone size: -
V gene: TRBV7-3
CDR3 length: 13
CDR3 protein: CASSRAGPTEAFF
CDR3 DNA: TGTGCCAGCAGCAGGGCAGGGCCCACTGAAGCTTTCTTT

J gene: TRBJ2-1
D gene: TRBD1
clone size: -
V gene: TRBV19
CDR3 length: 15
CDR3 protein: CASSIDRASYNEQFF
CDR3 DNA: TGTGCCAGTAGCATAGACAGGGCCTCCTACAATGAGCAGTTCTTC

J gene: TRBJ2-2
D gene: TRBD2
clone size: -
V gene: TRBV2
CDR3 length: 18
CDR3 protein: CASSEYRTSSEKTGELFF
CDR3 DNA: TGTGCCAGCAGTGAATACAGGACTAGTTCGGAGAAGACCGGGGAGCTGTTTTTT

J gene: TRBJ2-7
D gene: TRBD1
clone size: -
V gene: TRBV6-5
CDR3 length: 13
CDR3 protein: CASMRQGGYEQYF
CDR3 DNA: TGTGCCAGCATGAGACAGGGGGGATACGAGCAGTACTTC

J gene: TRBJ2-1
D gene: -
clone size: once
V gene: TRBV7-6
CDR3 length: 17
CDR3 protein: CASSSGTGTMGYNEQFF
CDR3 DNA: TGTGCCAGCAGCTCTGGAACCGGGACAATGGGCTACAATGAGCAGTTCTTC

J gene: TRBJ2-6
D gene: -
clone size: -
V gene: TRBV6-5
CDR3 length: 15
CDR3 protein: CASSRLTAGANVLTF
CDR3 DNA: TGTGCCAGCAGTCGCCTGACAGCTGGGGCCAACGTCCTGACTTTC

J gene: TRBJ1-1
D gene: -
clone size: few
V gene: TRBV30
CDR3 length: 12
CDR3 protein: CAWSGVLTEAFF
CDR3 DNA: TGTGCCTGGAGTGGGGTTTTGACAGAAGCTTTCTTT

J gene: TRBJ2-7
D gene: TRBD2
clone size: -
V gene: TRBV7-2
CDR3 length: 14
CDR3 protein: CASSLGGGTYEQYF
CDR3 DNA: TGTGCCAGCAGCTTAGGGGGAGGGACCTACGAGCAGTACTTC

J gene: TRBJ1-5
D gene: -
clone size: -
V gene: TRBV15
CDR3 length: 20
CDR3 protein: CATSRESIRQGFVGNQPQHF
CDR3 DNA: TGTGCCACCAGCAGAGAAAGTATAAGGCAGGGTTTTGTTGGGAATCAGCCCCAGCATTTT

J gene: TRBJ1-3
D gene: TRBD1
clone size: -
V gene: TRBV7-9
CDR3 length: 15
CDR3 protein: CASSGTGESGNTIYF
CDR3 DNA: TGTGCCAGCAGCGGGACAGGGGAGTCTGGAAACACCATATATTTT

J gene: TRBJ2-7
D gene: -
clone size: -
V gene: TRBV5-5
CDR3 length: 16
CDR3 protein: CASSLVIGGGSYEQYF
CDR3 DNA: TGTGCCAGCAGCTTGGTCATTGGCGGAGGCTCCTACGAGCAGTACTTC

J gene: TRBJ2-3
D gene: TRBD1
clone size: -
V gene: TRBV18
CDR3 length: 16
CDR3 protein: CASSLHRTGETDTQYF
CDR3 DNA: TGTGCCAGCTCACTTCATCGGACAGGGGAGACAGATACGCAGTATTTT

J gene: TRBJ1-5
D gene: -
clone size: -
V gene: TRBV6-5
CDR3 length: 15
CDR3 protein: CASKILGGKDQPQHF
CDR3 DNA: TGTGCCAGCAAGATTTTGGGGGGGAAGGATCAGCCCCAGCATTTT

J gene: TRBJ2-5
D gene: -
clone size: -
V gene: TRBV5-1
CDR3 length: 15
CDR3 protein: CASSLALQEGGTQYF
CDR3 DNA: TGCGCCAGCAGCTTGGCCCTACAGGAAGGGGGGACCCAGTACTTC

J gene: TRBJ2-1
D gene: TRBD2
clone size: -
V gene: TRBV5-1
CDR3 length: 15
CDR3 protein: CASSELAGDGNEQFF
CDR3 DNA: TGCGCCAGCAGCGAGCTAGCGGGGGATGGGAATGAGCAGTTCTTC

J gene: TRBJ2-1
D gene: TRBD2
clone size: -
V gene: TRBV7-2
CDR3 length: 17
CDR3 protein: CASTLTPGLAGTNEQFF
CDR3 DNA: TGTGCCAGCACCTTAACACCGGGACTAGCGGGAACAAATGAGCAGTTCTTC

J gene: TRBJ2-5
D gene: -
clone size: -
V gene: TRBV28
CDR3 length: 18
CDR3 protein: CASSPFTSLQTGQETQYF
CDR3 DNA: TGTGCCAGCAGTCCATTCACCTCCCTCCAGACAGGACAAGAGACCCAGTACTTC

J gene: TRBJ1-1
D gene: -
clone size: -
V gene: TRBV19
CDR3 length: 16
CDR3 protein: CASSIRIFAGFTEAFF
CDR3 DNA: TGTGCCAGTAGTATACGAATCTTTGCGGGGTTCACTGAAGCTTTCTTT